A selection of T cell receptor beta chains follows, all from one sample in a study of blood T cells in healthy people across ages. TCRdb independently ran MiXCR on the 5' RACE reads; one entry per CDR3 protein. Counted here are 600,000 to 850,000 distinct CDR3 sequences, roughly 25% occurring once; the ten biggest clones make up 9.4%. These same records also appear under a second study, on T cells of mothers and their children.

The sequenced sample consisted of blood. These receptors originate from a boy between 10 and 17 years old in good health. CDR3s include the opening cysteine and the closing phenylalanine or tryptophan. The order of the fields is D gene, J gene, clone size, V gene, CDR3 protein, CDR3 DNA. D genes are given only for firm matches. Rows give clone size only sometimes, using once, few, many, or a class for an expanded clone.

TRBD1	TRBJ2-5	.	TRBV29-1	CSALPGQGAMDQYF	TGCAGCGCCTTGCCGGGACAGGGGGCTATGGACCAGTACTTC
.	TRBJ1-6	.	TRBV10-3	CATSRSKRNSYNSPLHF	TGTGCCACCAGCCGGTCGAAAAGGAACTCCTATAACTCACCCCTCCACTTT
TRBD1	TRBJ1-2	.	TRBV9	CASSVRTGGSGYTF	TGTGCCAGCAGCGTTCGGACAGGGGGGAGTGGCTACACCTTC
.	TRBJ2-5	.	TRBV20-1	CSALGLKETQYF	TGCAGTGCGCTGGGACTGAAGGAGACCCAGTACTTC
TRBD1	TRBJ2-1	once	TRBV12-3/TRBV12-4	CASHMTGGTGNEQFF	TGTGCCAGTCATATGACAGGGGGCACGGGAAATGAGCAGTTCTTC
TRBD1	TRBJ1-3	.	TRBV29-1	CSVAQGAGNTIYF	TGCAGCGTGGCACAGGGGGCTGGAAACACCATATATTTT
.	TRBJ2-7	.	TRBV10-3	CAISDSGTPSYEQYF	TGTGCCATCAGTGACTCCGGGACACCCTCCTACGAGCAGTACTTC
TRBD2	TRBJ2-2	.	TRBV12-3/TRBV12-4	CASSPRTSGTGELLF	TGTGCCAGCAGCCCACGGACTAGCGGGACCGGGGAGCTGCTTTTT
.	TRBJ2-5	.	TRBV20-1	CSASPRQTVGETQYF	TGCAGTGCTAGTCCTCGACAGACGGTAGGAGAGACCCAGTACTTC
TRBD2	TRBJ2-2	.	TRBV12-5	CASGLWRGVAGDRELFF	TGTGCTAGTGGTCTTTGGCGGGGAGTAGCGGGAGACCGGGAGCTGTTTTTT
.	TRBJ2-5	.	TRBV5-1	CASSLVEGWTQYF	TGCGCCAGCAGCTTGGTGGAGGGGTGGACCCAGTACTTC
TRBD2	TRBJ2-3	few	TRBV5-1	CASSTLAGLGDTQYF	TGCGCCAGCAGCACCCTAGCGGGCCTTGGAGATACGCAGTATTTT
.	TRBJ2-7	.	TRBV4-1	CASSQEGSRGTPYEQYF	TGCGCCAGCAGCCAAGAGGGTTCTAGAGGAACACCCTACGAGCAGTACTTC
.	TRBJ2-7	many	TRBV5-1	CASSLEAGPSHEQYF	TGCGCCAGCAGCTTGGAGGCGGGACCCTCCCACGAGCAGTACTTC
.	TRBJ1-4	few	TRBV7-2	CASSLEVQWGNEKLFF	TGTGCCAGCAGCTTAGAGGTCCAATGGGGGAATGAAAAACTGTTTTTT
TRBD1	TRBJ2-7	.	TRBV29-1	CSVDGDGQAYEQYF	TGCAGCGTTGATGGGGATGGACAGGCCTACGAGCAGTACTTC
TRBD1	TRBJ2-7	.	TRBV20-1	CSATSTGGPYEQYF	TGCAGTGCTACTTCGACAGGGGGCCCCTACGAGCAGTACTTC
.	TRBJ2-7	few	TRBV18	CASSPAGVEQYF	TGTGCCAGCTCACCTGCGGGTGTCGAGCAGTACTTC
.	TRBJ1-3	.	TRBV2	CASSEPAGVSGNTIYF	TGTGCCAGCAGTGAACCGGCAGGCGTCTCTGGAAACACCATATATTTT
.	TRBJ1-4	.	TRBV5-1	CASSGGPGLTNEKLFF	TGCGCCAGCAGCGGCGGACCGGGGTTAACTAATGAAAAACTGTTTTTT
TRBD2	TRBJ2-1	few	TRBV6-2/TRBV6-3	CASSSHLAGGSEQFF	TGTGCCAGCAGTTCTCATTTAGCGGGAGGGAGCGAGCAGTTCTTC
.	TRBJ1-2	.	TRBV11-2	CASSHYLGTGNYGYTF	TGTGCCAGCAGCCACTACCTAGGGACGGGAAATTATGGCTACACCTTC
.	TRBJ2-5	few	TRBV29-1	CSVRMRIRETQYF	TGCAGCGTACGAATGAGGATAAGGGAGACCCAGTACTTC
.	TRBJ2-3	.	TRBV20-1	CSARRGGSTDTQYF	TGCAGTGCTCGTCGGGGCGGGAGCACAGATACGCAGTATTTT
.	TRBJ2-4	.	TRBV4-3	CASSQEPREAKNIQYF	TGCGCCAGCAGCCAAGAGCCCAGGGAGGCCAAAAACATTCAGTACTTC
TRBD1	TRBJ1-1	.	TRBV12-3/TRBV12-4	CASSDQGARMNTEAFF	TGTGCCAGCAGTGATCAGGGGGCGAGGATGAACACTGAAGCTTTCTTT
TRBD1	TRBJ2-4	.	TRBV20-1	CSAKEGQGVGAKNIQYF	TGCAGTGCTAAAGAGGGACAGGGCGTTGGGGCCAAAAACATTCAGTACTTC
.	TRBJ2-7	.	TRBV5-1	CASSLGATWGIYEQYF	TGCGCCAGCAGCTTGGGGGCAACCTGGGGGATCTACGAGCAGTACTTC
TRBD2	TRBJ2-2	few	TRBV15	CATSSDRTSGPGELFF	TGTGCCACCAGCAGTGACCGGACTAGCGGCCCCGGGGAGCTGTTTTTT
.	TRBJ2-6	.	TRBV2	CASSWRQGANVLTF	TGTGCCAGCAGTTGGAGACAGGGGGCCAACGTCCTGACTTTC